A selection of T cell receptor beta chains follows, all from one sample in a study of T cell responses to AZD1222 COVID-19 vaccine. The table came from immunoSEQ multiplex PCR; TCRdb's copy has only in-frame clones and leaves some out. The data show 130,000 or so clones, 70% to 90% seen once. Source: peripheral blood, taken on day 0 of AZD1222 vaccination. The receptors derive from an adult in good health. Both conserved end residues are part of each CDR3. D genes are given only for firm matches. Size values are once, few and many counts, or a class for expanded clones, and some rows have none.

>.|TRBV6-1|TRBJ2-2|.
CASSVVSRENTGELFF
TGTGCCAGCAGTGTAGTGTCCAGGGAGAACACCGGGGAGCTGTTTTTT
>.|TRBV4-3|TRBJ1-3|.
CASSQDALTSGNTIYF
TGCGCCAGCAGCCAAGATGCCCTAACCTCTGGAAACACCATATATTTT
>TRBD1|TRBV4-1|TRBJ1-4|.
CASSQPTGPNEKLFF
TGCGCCAGCAGCCAACCGACAGGGCCTAATGAAAAACTGTTTTTT
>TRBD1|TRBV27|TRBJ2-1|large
CASSPTGQGSYNEQFF
TGTGCCAGCAGTCCCACGGGACAGGGAAGTTACAATGAGCAGTTCTTC
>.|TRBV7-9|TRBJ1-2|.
CASSSLGGYTF
TGTGCCAGCAGCTCCTTGGGGGGCTACACCTTC
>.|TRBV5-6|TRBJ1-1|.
CASSLVSGILNTEAFF
TGTGCCAGCAGCTTGGTGTCAGGGATTCTGAACACTGAAGCTTTCTTT
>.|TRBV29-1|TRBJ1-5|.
CSVAKDSNQPQHF
TGCAGCGTTGCCAAGGATAGCAATCAGCCCCAGCATTTT
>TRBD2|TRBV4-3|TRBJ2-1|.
CASSQERTSGYNEQFF
TGCGCCAGCAGCCAAGAAAGGACTAGCGGATACAATGAGCAGTTCTTC
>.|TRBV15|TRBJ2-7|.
CATSRDLVTYEQYF
TGTGCCACCAGCAGAGATTTAGTAACCTACGAGCAGTACTTC
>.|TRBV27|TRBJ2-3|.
CASSFSGSTDTQYF
TGTGCCAGCAGTTTTTCCGGGAGCACAGATACGCAGTATTTT